Below, 9 T cell receptor beta chains from the same sample are listed, as sequenced in a study of T cell clusters in autoimmune cytopenias. TRB rearrangements were amplified by touch-down multiplex PCR with mixed TRB-A/B primers. TCRdb reprocessed the multiplex PCR reads and keeps a single row for each CDR3 protein, giving no DNA. The sample table includes about 8,200 distinct CDR3 sequences. TRB amplification used roughly 250 ng of peripheral blood genomic DNA. Material for sequencing was peripheral blood. These receptors were taken from a human donor with an autoimmune cytopenia or autoimmune hepatitis (not recorded which).

The chain joins TRBV7-6 to TRBJ2-1. This CDR3 comprises 13 residues. CDR1 and CDR2 from the germline V gene are SGHVS and FNYEAQ. This CDR3 reads CASSLRRNNEQFF.

The rearrangement joins TRBV6-1 to TRBJ2-7; TCRdb outputs TRBD2, but without DNA this stays unchecked. The V gene's germline CDR1 is MNHNS and CDR2 SASEGT. There are 15 residues in the CDR3. CDR3 protein: CASSSPGTRTYEQYF.

The chain recombines TRBV7-6 with TRBJ2-1. This CDR3 spans 16 amino acids. CDR1 and CDR2 from the germline V gene are SGHVS and FNYEAQ. The CDR3 region is CASSITLGSSYNEQFF. Based on the CDR3 plus reference TRBV7-6 and TRBJ2-1, the full variable domain is GAGVSQSPRYKVTKRGQDVALRCDPISGHVSLYWYRQALGQGPEFLTYFNYEAQQDKSGLPNDRFSAERPEGSISTLTIQRTEQRDSAMYRCASSITLGSSYNEQFFGPGTRLTVL.

This chain joins TRBV14 and TRBJ1-3. Germline CDR1 is SGHDN and CDR2 is FVKESK. The CDR3 has 14 amino acids. This CDR3 reads CASSPSYSGNTIYF.

The genes are TRBV6-5 and TRBJ2-7; TCRdb proposes TRBD1, but this gene call is untestable without DNA. CDR1 MNHEY and CDR2 SVGAGI come from the germline V gene. This CDR3 region has 12 residues. The CDR3 is CATRGPTYEQYF.

The chain uses TRBV6-5 and TRBJ1-4; TCRdb returns TRBD1, unconfirmable since there is no DNA. The CDR3 is 15 amino acids. Germline CDR1 is MNHEY and CDR2 is SVGAGI. CDR3 loop: CASSYSDSSNEKLFF.

Measured by frequency, this clonotype is hyperexpanded. This chain connects TRBV15 to TRBJ2-3; TCRdb lists TRBD2, though no DNA is available to test this call. The germline V gene encodes CDR1 LNHNV and CDR2 YYDKDF (reference sequence). The length of the CDR3 is 13 residues. CDR3 residues: CATSRPSADTQYF.

This sequence joins TRBV12-3 or TRBV12-4 and TRBJ2-7. The CDR3 runs 14 residues. CDR3 amino acids: CASSLSDMSYEQYF.

The CDR3: CATSDGAGGTSDTQYF. This chain joins TRBV24-1 and TRBJ2-3; the TCRdb D gene call, TRBD1, has no DNA to confirm it. CDR3 size: 16 residues. The germline gives CDR1 KGHDR, CDR2 SFDVKD.